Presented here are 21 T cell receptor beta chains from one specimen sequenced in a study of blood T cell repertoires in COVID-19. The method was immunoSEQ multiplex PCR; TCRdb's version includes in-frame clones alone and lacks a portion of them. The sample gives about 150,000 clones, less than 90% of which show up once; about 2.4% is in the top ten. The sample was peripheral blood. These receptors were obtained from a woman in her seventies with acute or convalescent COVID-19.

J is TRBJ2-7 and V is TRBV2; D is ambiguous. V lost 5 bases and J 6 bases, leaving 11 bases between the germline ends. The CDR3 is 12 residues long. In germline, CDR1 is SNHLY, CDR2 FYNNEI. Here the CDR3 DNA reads TGTGCCAGCAGTAGTGCACGAGGCGAGCAGTACGTC. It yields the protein CASSSARGEQYV.

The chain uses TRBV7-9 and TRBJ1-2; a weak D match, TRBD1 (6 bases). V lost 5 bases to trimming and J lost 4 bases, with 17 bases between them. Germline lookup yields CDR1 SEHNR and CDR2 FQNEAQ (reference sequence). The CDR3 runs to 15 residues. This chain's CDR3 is CASSEAQGGSYGYTF. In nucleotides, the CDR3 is TGTGCCAGCAGCGAAGCACAGGGAGGGAGCTATGGCTACACCTTC.

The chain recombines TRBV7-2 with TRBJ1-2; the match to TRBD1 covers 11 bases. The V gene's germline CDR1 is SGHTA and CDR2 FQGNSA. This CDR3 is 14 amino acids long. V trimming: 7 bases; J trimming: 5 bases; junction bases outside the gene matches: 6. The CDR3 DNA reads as TGTGCCAGCACGGGACAGGGGGTTGGGTATGGCTACACCTTC. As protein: CASTGQGVGYGYTF.

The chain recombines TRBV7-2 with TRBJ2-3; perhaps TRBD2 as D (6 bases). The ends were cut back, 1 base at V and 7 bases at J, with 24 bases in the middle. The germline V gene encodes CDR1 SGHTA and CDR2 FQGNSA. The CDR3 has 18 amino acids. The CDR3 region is CASSLVNAGPPPTNTQYF. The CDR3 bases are TGTGCCAGCAGCTTAGTGAATGCGGGACCCCCCCCGACGAATACGCAGTATTTT.

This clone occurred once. Written as DNA, the CDR3 is TGTGCCAGTAGGAGGGCTAGCGGTATCACAGATACGCAGTATTTT. This gives the protein CASRRASGITDTQYF. The gene calls are TRBV19 and TRBJ2-3; TRBD2 aligns across 7 bases. Looked up from germline, CDR1 is LNHDA and CDR2 is SQIVND (reference sequence). The CDR3 is made up of 15 amino acids. With V trimmed by 6 bases and J by 2 bases, 8 bases remained unmatched. The complete variable domain, with remaining parts taken from reference TRBV19 and TRBJ2-3, reads DGGITQSPKYLFRKEGQNVTLSCEQNLNHDAMYWYRQDPGQGLRLIYYSQIVNDFQKGDIAEGYSVSREKKESFPLTVTSAQKNPTAFYLCASRRASGITDTQYFGPGTRLTVL.

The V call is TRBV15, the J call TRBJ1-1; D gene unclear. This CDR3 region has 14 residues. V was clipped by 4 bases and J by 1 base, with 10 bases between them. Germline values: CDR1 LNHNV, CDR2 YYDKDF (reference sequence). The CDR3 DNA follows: TGTGCCACCAGCATCCCCACACCGAACACTGAAGCTTTCTTT. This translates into CATSIPTPNTEAFF.

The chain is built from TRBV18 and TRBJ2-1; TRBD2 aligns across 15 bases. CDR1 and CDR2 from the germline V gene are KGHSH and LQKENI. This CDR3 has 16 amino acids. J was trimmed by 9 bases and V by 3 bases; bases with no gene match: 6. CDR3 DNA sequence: TGTGCCAGCTCACCGAGGACTAGCGGGGGGGCATTTGAGCAGTTCTTC. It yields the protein CASSPRTSGGAFEQFF.

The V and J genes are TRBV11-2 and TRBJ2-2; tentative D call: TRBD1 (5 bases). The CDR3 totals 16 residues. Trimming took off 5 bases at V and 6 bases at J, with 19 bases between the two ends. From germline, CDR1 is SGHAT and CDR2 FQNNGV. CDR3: CASSPLGAKVAGELFF. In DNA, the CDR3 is TGTGCCAGCAGCCCCTTAGGGGCGAAGGTAGCCGGGGAGCTGTTTTTT.

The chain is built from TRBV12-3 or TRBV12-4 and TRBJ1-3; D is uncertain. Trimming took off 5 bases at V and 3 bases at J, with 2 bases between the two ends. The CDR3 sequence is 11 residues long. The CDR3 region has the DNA TGTGCCAGCAGTCTTGGAAACACCATATATTTT. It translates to CASSLGNTIYF.

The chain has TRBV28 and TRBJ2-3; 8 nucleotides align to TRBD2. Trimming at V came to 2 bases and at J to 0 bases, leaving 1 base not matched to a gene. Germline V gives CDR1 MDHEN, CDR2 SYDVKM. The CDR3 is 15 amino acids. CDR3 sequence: CASSLRGGSTDTQYF. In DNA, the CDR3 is TGTGCCAGCAGTTTACGCGGGGGGAGCACAGATACGCAGTATTTT.

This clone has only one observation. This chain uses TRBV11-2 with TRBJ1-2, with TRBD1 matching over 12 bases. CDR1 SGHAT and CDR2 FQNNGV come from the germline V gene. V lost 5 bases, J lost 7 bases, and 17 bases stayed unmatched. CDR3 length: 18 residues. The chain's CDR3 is CASSTYTGTGGANAGYTF. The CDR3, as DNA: TGTGCCAGCAGCACTTACACCGGGACAGGGGGCGCGAACGCTGGCTACACCTTC.

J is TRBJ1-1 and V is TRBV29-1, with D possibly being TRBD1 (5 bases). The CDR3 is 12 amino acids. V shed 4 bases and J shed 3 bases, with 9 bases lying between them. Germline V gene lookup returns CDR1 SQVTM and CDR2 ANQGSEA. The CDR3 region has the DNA TGCAGCGTTGCCGGGGGGTACACTGAAGCTTTCTTT. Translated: CSVAGGYTEAFF.

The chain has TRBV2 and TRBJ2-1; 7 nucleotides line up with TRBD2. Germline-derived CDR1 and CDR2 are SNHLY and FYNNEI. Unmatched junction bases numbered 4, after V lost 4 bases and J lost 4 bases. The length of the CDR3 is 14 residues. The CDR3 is CASSVRGVYNEQFF. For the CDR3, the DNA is TGTGCCAGCAGTGTCCGGGGGGTTTACAATGAGCAGTTCTTC.

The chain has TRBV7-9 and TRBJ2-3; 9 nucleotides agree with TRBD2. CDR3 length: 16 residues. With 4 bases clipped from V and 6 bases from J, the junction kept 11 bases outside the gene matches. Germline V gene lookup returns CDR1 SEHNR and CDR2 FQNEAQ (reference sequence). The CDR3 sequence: CASSYQGGGASDTQYF. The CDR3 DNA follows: TGTGCCAGCAGCTACCAGGGCGGGGGGGCTTCGGATACGCAGTATTTT. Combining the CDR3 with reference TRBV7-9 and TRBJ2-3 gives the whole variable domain DTGVSQNPRHKITKRGQNVTFRCDPISEHNRLYWYRQTLGQGPEFLTYFQNEAQLEKSRLLSDRFSAERPKGSFSTLEIQRTEQGDSAMYLCASSYQGGGASDTQYFGPGTRLTVL.

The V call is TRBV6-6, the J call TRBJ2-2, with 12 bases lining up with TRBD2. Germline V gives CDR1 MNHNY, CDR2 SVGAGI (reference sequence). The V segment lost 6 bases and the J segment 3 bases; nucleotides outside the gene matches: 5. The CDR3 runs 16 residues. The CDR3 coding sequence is TGTGCCAGCAGGTCTAGCGGGGGGGCGGACACCGGGGAGCTGTTTTTT. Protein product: CASRSSGGADTGELFF.

In DNA form, the CDR3 reads TGTGCCAGCAGCCCGGATACAGGGGGCTCCTACAATGAGCAGTTCTTC. It codes for CASSPDTGGSYNEQFF. The chain combines TRBV7-2 with TRBJ2-1; 8 nucleotides agree with TRBD1. V was pared by 5 bases and J by 0 bases, with 6 bases of the junction left unmatched. CDR1 is SGHTA, CDR2 FQGNSA, per germline. The CDR3 consists of 16 residues. Full variable domain (outside the CDR3, taken from reference TRBV7-2 and TRBJ2-1): GAGVSQSPSNKVTEKGKDVELRCDPISGHTALYWYRQSLGQGLEFLIYFQGNSAPDKSGLPSDRFSAERTGGSVSTLTIQRTQQEDSAVYLCASSPDTGGSYNEQFFGPGTRLTVL.

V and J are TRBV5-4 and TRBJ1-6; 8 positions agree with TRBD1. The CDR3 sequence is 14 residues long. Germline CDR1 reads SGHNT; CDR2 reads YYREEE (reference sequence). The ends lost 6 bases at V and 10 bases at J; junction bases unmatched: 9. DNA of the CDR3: TGTGCCAGCAACACCGACAGGGGAGCCTCACCCCTCCACTTT. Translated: CASNTDRGASPLHF.

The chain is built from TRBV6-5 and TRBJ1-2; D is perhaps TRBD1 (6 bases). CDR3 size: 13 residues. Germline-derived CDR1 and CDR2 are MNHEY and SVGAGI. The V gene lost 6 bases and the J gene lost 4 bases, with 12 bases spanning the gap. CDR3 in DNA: TGTGCCAGCAGCCTCCGGGACACCTATGGCTACACCTTC. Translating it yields CASSLRDTYGYTF.

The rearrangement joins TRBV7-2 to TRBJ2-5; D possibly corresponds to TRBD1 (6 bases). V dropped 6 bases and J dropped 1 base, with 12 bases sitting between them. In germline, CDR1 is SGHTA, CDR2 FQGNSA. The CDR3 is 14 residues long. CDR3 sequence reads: CASSSTGSQETQYF. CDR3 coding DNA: TGTGCCAGCAGTTCTACAGGGAGCCAAGAGACCCAGTACTTC.

The CDR3 reads CASSLQGAYNEQFF. CDR3 nucleotides: TGTGCCAGCAGCCTACAGGGGGCCTACAATGAGCAGTTCTTC. The V and J genes are TRBV6-5 and TRBJ2-1, with 8 nucleotides matching TRBD1. Germline CDR1 and CDR2: MNHEY and SVGAGI. The CDR3 is made up of 14 amino acids. V lost 6 bases to trimming and J lost 2 bases; unmatched junction nucleotides: 3.

The CDR3: CASSQGAGITEAFF. In DNA form, the CDR3 reads TGTGCCAGCAGCCAAGGAGCAGGGATCACTGAAGCTTTCTTT. The V gene is TRBV3-1 (or the pseudogene TRBV3-2), the J gene TRBJ1-1; possibly TRBD1 for D (5 bases). The CDR3 has 14 residues. Trimming left V 1 base short and J 4 bases short, with 10 bases between. CDR1 is LGHDT, CDR2 YNNKEL, per germline (reference sequence).